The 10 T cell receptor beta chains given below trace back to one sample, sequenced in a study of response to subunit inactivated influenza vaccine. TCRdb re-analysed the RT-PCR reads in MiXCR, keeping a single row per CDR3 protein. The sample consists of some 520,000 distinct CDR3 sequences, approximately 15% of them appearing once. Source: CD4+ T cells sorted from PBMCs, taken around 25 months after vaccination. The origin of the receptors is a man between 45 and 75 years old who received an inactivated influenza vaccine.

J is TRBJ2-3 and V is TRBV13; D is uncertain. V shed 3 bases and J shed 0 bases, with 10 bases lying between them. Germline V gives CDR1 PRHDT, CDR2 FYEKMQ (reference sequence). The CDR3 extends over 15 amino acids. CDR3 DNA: TGTGCCAGCAGCTTGGGCATAACTAGCACAGATACGCAGTATTTT. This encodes CASSLGITSTDTQYF. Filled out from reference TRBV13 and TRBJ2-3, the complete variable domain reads AAGVIQSPRHLIKEKRETATLKCYPIPRHDTVYWYQQGPGQDPQFLISFYEKMQSDKGSIPDRFSAQQFSDYHSELNMSSLELGDSALYFCASSLGITSTDTQYFGPGTRLTVL.

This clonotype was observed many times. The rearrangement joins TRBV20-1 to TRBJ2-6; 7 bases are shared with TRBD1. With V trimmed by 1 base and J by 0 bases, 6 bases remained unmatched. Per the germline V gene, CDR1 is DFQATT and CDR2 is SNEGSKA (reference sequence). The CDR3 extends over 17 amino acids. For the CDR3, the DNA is TGCAGTGCTAGAGGTCGACAGGGCGACTCTGGGGCCAACGTCCTGACTTTC. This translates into CSARGRQGDSGANVLTF.

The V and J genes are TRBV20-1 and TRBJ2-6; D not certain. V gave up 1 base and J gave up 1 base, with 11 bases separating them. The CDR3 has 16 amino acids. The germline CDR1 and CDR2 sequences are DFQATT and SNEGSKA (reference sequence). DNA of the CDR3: TGCAGTGCTAGAGGCCCTGGGATGTCTGGGGCCAACGTCCTGACTTTC. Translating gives CSARGPGMSGANVLTF.

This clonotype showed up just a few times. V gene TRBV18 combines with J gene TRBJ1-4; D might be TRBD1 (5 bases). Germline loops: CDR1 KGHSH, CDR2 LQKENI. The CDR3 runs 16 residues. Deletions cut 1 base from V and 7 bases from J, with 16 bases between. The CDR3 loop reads CASSPRAGKIFEKLFF. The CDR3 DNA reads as TGTGCCAGCTCACCACGGGCAGGGAAGATATTTGAAAAACTGTTTTTT.

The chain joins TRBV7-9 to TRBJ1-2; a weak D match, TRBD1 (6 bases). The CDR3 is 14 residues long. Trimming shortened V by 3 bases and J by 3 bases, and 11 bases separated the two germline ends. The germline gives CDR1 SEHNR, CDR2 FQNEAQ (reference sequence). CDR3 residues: CASSFADRYYGYTF. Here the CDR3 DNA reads TGTGCCAGCAGCTTTGCGGACAGATACTATGGCTACACCTTC.

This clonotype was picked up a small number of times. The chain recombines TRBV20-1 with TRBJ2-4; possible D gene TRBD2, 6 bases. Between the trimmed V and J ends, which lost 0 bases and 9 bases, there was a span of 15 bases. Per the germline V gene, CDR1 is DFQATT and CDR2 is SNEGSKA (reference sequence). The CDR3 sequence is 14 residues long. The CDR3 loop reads CSAREAGPAPIQYF. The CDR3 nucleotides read TGCAGTGCTAGAGAAGCGGGCCCCGCCCCCATTCAGTACTTC.

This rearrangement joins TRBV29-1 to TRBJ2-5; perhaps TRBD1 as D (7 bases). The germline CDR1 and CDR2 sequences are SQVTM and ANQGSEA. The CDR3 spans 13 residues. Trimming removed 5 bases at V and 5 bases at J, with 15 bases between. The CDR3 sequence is CSVRQGGYETQYF. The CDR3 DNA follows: TGCAGCGTTAGGCAGGGGGGCTATGAGACCCAGTACTTC.

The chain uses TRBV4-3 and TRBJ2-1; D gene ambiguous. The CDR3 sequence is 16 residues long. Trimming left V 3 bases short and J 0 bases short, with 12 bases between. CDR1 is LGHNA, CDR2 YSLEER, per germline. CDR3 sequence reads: CASSHGTSASYNEQFF. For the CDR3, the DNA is TGCGCCAGCAGCCACGGAACCTCCGCCTCCTACAATGAGCAGTTCTTC.

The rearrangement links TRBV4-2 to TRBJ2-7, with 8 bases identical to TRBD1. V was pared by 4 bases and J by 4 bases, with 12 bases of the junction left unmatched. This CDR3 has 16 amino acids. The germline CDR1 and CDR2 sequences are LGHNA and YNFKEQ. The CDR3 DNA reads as TGTGCCAGCAGCCGATTTCTCGGACAGGGTTCGTACGAGCAGTACTTC. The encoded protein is CASSRFLGQGSYEQYF.

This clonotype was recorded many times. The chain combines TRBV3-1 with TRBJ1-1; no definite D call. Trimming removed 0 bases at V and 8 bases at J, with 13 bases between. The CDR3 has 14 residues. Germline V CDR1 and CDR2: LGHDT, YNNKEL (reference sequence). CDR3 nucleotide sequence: TGTGCCAGCAGCCAAGAACCGGGTAACAGAGAAGCTTTCTTT. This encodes CASSQEPGNREAFF.